This is a list of T cell receptor beta chains from one sample in a study of PD-1 blockade in classical Hodgkin lymphoma. Libraries were prepared by immunoSEQ multiplex PCR; TCRdb keeps only in-frame clonotypes and omits some of them. The sample comprises approximately 23,000 clones, roughly nine tenths of which are singletons, and over 0.35% rests with the top ten. Sequencing used CD4+ T cells from blood. These receptors were obtained from a human donor with classical Hodgkin lymphoma. The CDR3 runs from the conserved cysteine through the conserved F or W. The D gene is left open where the match is weak. Size values are once, few and many counts, or a class for expanded clones, and some rows have none.

cdr3_nt cdr3_aa j_call d_call clone_size cdr3_length v_call
TGCACCAGCAGCCTCCCACCCGCCAGGGTCCTCACGAACACTGAAGCTTTCTTT CTSSLPPARVLTNTEAFF TRBJ1-1 - - 18 TRBV1
TGTGCCAGCAGTGCCGGACAGGACTCTGATGAAAAACTGTTTTTT CASSAGQDSDEKLFF TRBJ1-4 TRBD1 - 15 TRBV28
TGTGCCATCAGGGAGACTAGGGATAATGAAAAACTGTTTTTT CAIRETRDNEKLFF TRBJ1-4 - - 14 TRBV10-3
TGTGCCAGCAGTCATAGCGGGGGGGCCTACGAGCAGTACTTC CASSHSGGAYEQYF TRBJ2-7 TRBD2 - 14 TRBV6-5
TGCGCCAGCAGCCAAGATTCGTCATATCTAGCTAACTATGGCTACACCTTC CASSQDSSYLANYGYTF TRBJ1-2 - - 17 TRBV4-3
TGTGCCAGCAGTTTTATGGCCTACGAGCAGTACTTC CASSFMAYEQYF TRBJ2-7 - - 12 TRBV28
TGCGCCAGTCAGGAGTCATGGGCCGGGGAGCTGTTTTTT CASQESWAGELFF TRBJ2-2 - - 13 TRBV5-1
TGCGCCAGCAGCTCCGGACAGAGCAATCAGCCCCAGCATTTT CASSSGQSNQPQHF TRBJ1-5 - - 14 TRBV5-1
TGTGCCAGCAGCCCCCCCTCGAATGCAACTAATGAAAAACTGTTTTTT CASSPPSNATNEKLFF TRBJ1-4 - - 16 TRBV7-3
TGCGCCAGCAGCTCAGGGGCAGCGCAGTACTTC CASSSGAAQYF TRBJ2-7 - - 11 TRBV5-1
TGTGCCACGGAGACGGCGCCCCTCAACTTGCGGGAGCAGTACTTC CATETAPLNLREQYF TRBJ2-7 - - 15 TRBV19
TGTGCCAGCAGATGGAGGGGGGGGAACACTGAAGCTTTCTTT CASRWRGGNTEAFF TRBJ1-1 - - 14 TRBV2
TGTGCCAGCAGCCAGAGCCCCTTACTTGGGGACAGGAATGGCTACACCTTC CASSQSPLLGDRNGYTF TRBJ1-2 TRBD1 - 17 TRBV4-2
TGCAGTGCTATTGGACGGGCTGAAGCTTTCTTT CSAIGRAEAFF TRBJ1-1 - - 11 TRBV20-1
TGTGCCAGCTCACCGGAGACGGGCTATGGCTACACCTTC CASSPETGYGYTF TRBJ1-2 - - 13 TRBV18
TGCGCCAGCAGTGAGTCGTGGAGGGCCGAGCAGTACTTC CASSESWRAEQYF TRBJ2-7 - - 13 TRBV10-1
TGTGCCAGCAGCCTAAATCCAGTTGGAGGTACGCAGTATTTT CASSLNPVGGTQYF TRBJ2-3 - - 14 TRBV14
TGTGCCTGGAGTGTGAAGGAAAGCTCCTATAATTCACCCCTCCACTTT CAWSVKESSYNSPLHF TRBJ1-6 - - 16 TRBV30
TGTGCCAGCACCGACTCCAACAGGGGACTTGGACAGCCCCAGCATTTT CASTDSNRGLGQPQHF TRBJ1-5 TRBD1 - 16 TRBV6-6
TGTGCTAGTGGTTTGTCCGCCGGGACAGGGAGAGGGGGCTATAATTCACCCCTCCACTTT CASGLSAGTGRGGYNSPLHF TRBJ1-6 TRBD1 - 20 TRBV12-5
TGTGCCAGCAGTTACTCCGGGACTAGTAACACCGGGGAGCTGTTTTTT CASSYSGTSNTGELFF TRBJ2-2 TRBD2 once 16 TRBV6-6
TGTGCCAGCAGCCCAGGACAGGGAATCTCGCTCCACGAGCAGTACTTC CASSPGQGISLHEQYF TRBJ2-7 TRBD1 - 16 TRBV5-8
TGTGCCAGCACCGTCGACAGGCACCCTGGAAACACCATATATTTT CASTVDRHPGNTIYF TRBJ1-3 - - 15 TRBV6-1
TGTGCCAGCAGCTTATTGGGGACCCAGTACTTC CASSLLGTQYF TRBJ2-5 - - 11 TRBV7-2
TGCGCCAGCAGCCAAGACCCGCCAGATACGCAGTATTTT CASSQDPPDTQYF TRBJ2-3 - - 13 TRBV4-1
TGCGCCAGCAGCCTCAAGAGGGGTGAGCAGTTCTTC CASSLKRGEQFF TRBJ2-1 - - 12 TRBV4-1
TGTGCCAGCAGCTTGGCCCATAATGGCAGCTTC CASSLAHNGSF TRBJ2-7 - - 11 TRBV5-8
TGTGCCAGTAGTATGGTTGGCGGGGACAATGAGCAGTTCTTC CASSMVGGDNEQFF TRBJ2-1 - - 14 TRBV19
TGTGCCAGCAGTTTGGCCGGGGCTCCAAGGACGGACTATGGCTACACCTTC CASSLAGAPRTDYGYTF TRBJ1-2 - - 17 TRBV28
TGTGCCAGCAGCTCCGGACCCTCGTCAAGGTCGGAGACCCAGTACTTC CASSSGPSSRSETQYF TRBJ2-5 - - 16 TRBV7-2
TGTGCCAGCAACCCAGGGGGGGGCCATGAGCAGTTCTTC CASNPGGGHEQFF TRBJ2-1 - - 13 TRBV6-6
TGTGCCAGCAGCTTTTATTTCCCCTCCGGGCTACCGGGTGAAAAACTGTTTTTT CASSFYFPSGLPGEKLFF TRBJ1-4 - once 18 TRBV5-6
TGTGCCAGCAGCTTTCCCCTCGGATTAAAGTACTTC CASSFPLGLKYF TRBJ2-7 - - 12 TRBV11-2
TGTGCCAGCAGTTTTGTCTCTGGGGCCAACGTCCTGACTTTC CASSFVSGANVLTF TRBJ2-6 - - 14 TRBV28
TGTGCCAGCATCTACGGGGAGGGCACTGAAGCTTTCTTT CASIYGEGTEAFF TRBJ1-1 - - 13 TRBV6-1
TGTGCCAGCAGCCAAGAACTAGCTGGGACAGATACGCAGTATTTT CASSQELAGTDTQYF TRBJ2-3 - - 15 TRBV4-2
TGCGCCAGCGCCTTAGGCCTGGAGGTCAAACAAGAGACCCAGTACTTC CASALGLEVKQETQYF TRBJ2-5 - - 16 TRBV5-1